Each of the 29 T cell receptor beta chains below was sequenced from the same sample in a study of shared clonotypes between healthy human individuals. The method was immunoSEQ multiplex PCR; TCRdb's version includes in-frame clones alone and lacks a portion of them. The data show some 630,000 clones, approximately 79% seen once. Sequenced sample: memory CD4+ T cells sorted from blood. Subset described: CD45RA-negative fraction. The source is a woman in her thirties in good health.

V usage is TRBV25-1 and J usage is TRBJ2-1; the D gene is possibly TRBD2 (5 bases). The V end lost 2 bases, the J end lost 5 bases, and 16 bases lay between the germline ends. Per the germline V gene, CDR1 is MGHDK and CDR2 is SYGVNS. This CDR3 contains 16 residues. This chain's CDR3 is CASSENQAEFNNEQFF. CDR3 DNA: TGTGCCAGCAGTGAAAATCAAGCGGAGTTCAACAATGAGCAGTTCTTC.

The chain uses TRBV7-8 and TRBJ2-3; perhaps TRBD2 as D (5 bases). The ends were cut back, 1 base at V and 4 bases at J, with 12 bases in the middle. The CDR3 length is 15 residues. The germline V gene encodes CDR1 SGHVS and CDR2 FQNEAQ. The DNA of the CDR3 is TGTGCCAGCAGCTTAGTGGAGGTGCTTTCAGATACGCAGTATTTT. It translates to CASSLVEVLSDTQYF.

The V call is TRBV18, the J call TRBJ1-1, with D hard to call. V lost 3 bases to trimming and J lost 1 base, with 15 bases between them. From germline, CDR1 is KGHSH and CDR2 LQKENI. CDR3 length equals 16 residues. In nucleotides, the CDR3 is TGTGCCAGCTCACCTCGATTCGAACTGCCGAACACTGAAGCTTTCTTT. This gives the protein CASSPRFELPNTEAFF.

The chain employs TRBV6-6 and TRBJ2-3; D possibly corresponds to TRBD2 (5 bases). Germline loops: CDR1 MNHNY, CDR2 SVGAGI (reference sequence). The CDR3 consists of 11 residues. This CDR3 is CASGSQDTQYF. DNA of the CDR3: TGTGCGAGTGGGAGCCAAGATACGCAGTATTTT.

Remarks on this clone: At the DNA level, this CDR3 is encoded by other sequences in the same sample as well. The gene calls are TRBV5-6 and TRBJ2-3; D is unresolved. This CDR3 spans 13 amino acids. V shed 1 base and J shed 1 base, with 4 bases lying between them. Germline CDR1 and CDR2: SGHDT and YYEEEE. The CDR3 loop is CASSLTGTDTQYF. CDR3 bases: TGTGCCAGCAGCTTGACCGGCACAGATACGCAGTATTTT.

The genes are TRBV27 and TRBJ2-1; TRBD2 matches at 12 bases. The CDR3 has 18 amino acids. After removal of 6 bases from V and 0 bases from J, the junction contained 9 bases not matched to a gene. Per germline, CDR1 MNHEY and CDR2 SMNVEV (reference sequence). DNA of the CDR3: TGTGCCAGCAGCAGAGCCGGGACTAGCGGGCTCTCCTACAATGAGCAGTTCTTC. Translation gives CASSRAGTSGLSYNEQFF.

The rearrangement uses TRBV30 and TRBJ1-1; 7 nucleotides agree with TRBD1. With V trimmed by 2 bases and J by 6 bases, 6 bases remained unmatched. This CDR3 is 13 amino acids long. Germline values: CDR1 GTSNPN, CDR2 SVGIG (reference sequence). CDR3 sequence: CAWSSRGESEAFF. CDR3 bases: TGTGCCTGGAGTTCCAGGGGGGAATCTGAAGCTTTCTTT.

The chain employs TRBV19 and TRBJ1-1; D might be TRBD1 (5 bases). Per germline, CDR1 LNHDA and CDR2 SQIVND (reference sequence). The V end was cut by 5 bases, the J end by 14 bases, with 18 bases between. The CDR3 has 12 residues. The chain's CDR3 is CASSYRGSDAFF. The CDR3 nucleotides read TGTGCCAGTAGTTACCGGGGCTCGGATGCATTCTTT.

This rearrangement joins TRBV10-3 to TRBJ2-7; 9 bases map to TRBD2. This CDR3 region has 16 residues. Germline assignment: CDR1 ENHRY and CDR2 SYGVKD. V was clipped by 6 bases and J by 3 bases; unmatched bases: 12. The CDR3 sequence: CAISPQRTSADYEQYF. The CDR3 bases are TGTGCCATCAGCCCCCAGAGGACTAGCGCTGACTACGAGCAGTACTTC.

The gene calls are TRBV4-1 and TRBJ1-1; D unresolved. The CDR3 covers 13 residues. Germline CDR1 reads MGHRA; CDR2 reads YSYEKL. V was trimmed by 2 bases and J by 5 bases, leaving 9 bases between them. The DNA of the CDR3 is TGCGCCAGCAGCCAAAACGGGTGGACTGAAGCTTTCTTT. This translates into CASSQNGWTEAFF.

The table lists this clone with a few counts. Other DNA sequences in this sample translate to the same CDR3. The chain joins TRBV5-1 to TRBJ2-7; TRBD1 agrees at 7 bases. In germline, CDR1 is SGHRS, CDR2 YFSETQ. Trimming cost V 5 bases and J 1 base; bases outside gene matches: 6. There are 14 residues in the CDR3. This chain's CDR3 is CASRESGQSYEQYF. The CDR3 DNA reads as TGCGCCAGCAGGGAGTCGGGACAGTCCTACGAGCAGTACTTC.

The chain combines TRBV6-5 with TRBJ2-1; D remains unclear. Germline V gene data show CDR1 as MNHEY and CDR2 as SVGAGI. V gave up 4 bases and J gave up 4 bases, with 11 bases separating them. The CDR3 spans 14 residues. The CDR3 nucleotides are TGTGCCAGCAGTTCCCCCGCAGGATACAATGAGCAGTTCTTC. It specifies CASSSPAGYNEQFF.

The chain employs TRBV10-1 and TRBJ2-1; D ambiguous. This CDR3 comprises 11 residues. The V and J ends lost 5 bases and 5 bases respectively, with 4 bases between them. Germline V lookup: CDR1 WNHNN, CDR2 SYGVQD (reference sequence). DNA of the CDR3: TGCGCCAGCAGTTATAACAATGAGCAGTTCTTC. Protein sequence: CASSYNNEQFF.

The chain combines TRBV28 with TRBJ2-2; D is perhaps TRBD2 (6 bases). V dropped 2 bases and J dropped 4 bases, with 17 bases sitting between them. CDR1 is MDHEN and CDR2 is SYDVKM in the germline V gene. The CDR3 extends over 17 amino acids. The CDR3 sequence is CASSLQLVSGFTGELFF. The DNA of the CDR3 is TGTGCCAGCAGTTTACAGTTGGTTAGCGGATTCACCGGGGAGCTGTTTTTT.

The chain employs TRBV10-3 and TRBJ2-4; D might be TRBD2 (6 bases). Trimming shortened V by 4 bases and J by 0 bases, and 10 bases separated the two germline ends. The CDR3 runs to 15 residues. Germline CDR1 reads ENHRY; CDR2 reads SYGVKD. As DNA, the CDR3 is TGTGCCATCAGTGCGGGGGATCTAGCCAAAAACATTCAGTACTTC. Translating it yields CAISAGDLAKNIQYF.

V usage is TRBV25-1 and J usage is TRBJ2-1, with 9 bases aligning to TRBD1. The CDR3 has 17 residues. From germline, CDR1 is MGHDK and CDR2 SYGVNS. V gave up 3 bases and J gave up 1 base; unmatched junction bases: 7. CDR3 sequence (DNA): TGTGCCAGCAGTGATTACAGGGGGCTCGGATCCTACAATGAGCAGTTCTTC. Amino acids: CASSDYRGLGSYNEQFF.

The DNA of the CDR3 is TGTGCCAGCTCCCAGTTGGCAGGCCGCTCCTACGAGCAGTACTTC. Protein: CASSQLAGRSYEQYF. V gene TRBV19 combines with J gene TRBJ2-7; no firm D call. Germline assignment: CDR1 LNHDA and CDR2 SQIVND (reference sequence). The CDR3 is made up of 15 amino acids. V was trimmed by 9 bases and J by 0 bases, leaving 18 bases between them. The full variable domain, completed using reference TRBV19 and TRBJ2-7, is DGGITQSPKYLFRKEGQNVTLSCEQNLNHDAMYWYRQDPGQGLRLIYYSQIVNDFQKGDIAEGYSVSREKKESFPLTVTSAQKNPTAFYLCASSQLAGRSYEQYFGPGTRLTVT.

This clone was observed at least ten times. The V gene is TRBV18, the J gene TRBJ2-5; 9 bases are shared with TRBD1. Germline V gene lookup returns CDR1 KGHSH and CDR2 LQKENI. The CDR3 extends over 17 amino acids. The trim removed 2 bases at V and 4 bases at J, leaving 11 bases unmatched. CDR3 coding DNA: TGTGCCAGCTCACCAGCCGTTACGACAGGGGGGTTAGAGACCCAGTACTTC. Amino acids: CASSPAVTTGGLETQYF.

V and J are TRBV10-3 and TRBJ2-7; no definite D call. V shed 0 bases and J shed 2 bases, with 8 bases lying between them. From germline, CDR1 is ENHRY and CDR2 SYGVKD. The CDR3 consists of 14 residues. The CDR3 nucleotides are TGTGCCATCAGTGAGTCAAATAACCCCTACGAGCAGTACTTC. Its translation: CAISESNNPYEQYF.

This clone was seen ten or more times. Other DNA sequences in the same sample also yield this CDR3. The rearrangement joins TRBV11-2 to TRBJ1-1; D remains ambiguous. CDR1 and CDR2 from the germline V gene are SGHAT and FQNNGV. The CDR3 runs 14 residues. Trimming shortened V by 2 bases and J by 1 base, and 8 bases separated the two germline ends. In nucleotides, the CDR3 is TGTGCCAGCAGCTTACCCCGACAGAACACTGAAGCTTTCTTT. Translation: CASSLPRQNTEAFF.

This sequence joins TRBV7-6 and TRBJ1-5; D remains unclear. Germline lookup yields CDR1 SGHVS and CDR2 FNYEAQ. This CDR3 spans 15 amino acids. V lost 2 bases to trimming and J lost 1 base, with 9 bases between them. In DNA form, the CDR3 reads TGTGCCAGCAGCTTACCGACTGTAAGCAATCAGCCCCAGCATTTT. This gives the protein CASSLPTVSNQPQHF.

J is TRBJ1-1 and V is TRBV9, with a weak D call TRBD1 (6 bases). CDR1 is SGDLS and CDR2 is YYNGEE in the germline V gene. The CDR3 contains 15 residues. Trimming removed 0 bases at V and 7 bases at J, with 16 bases between. The CDR3 loop reads CASSVVGQGRSEAFF. The CDR3 nucleotides are TGTGCCAGCAGCGTAGTAGGGCAGGGGAGGAGTGAAGCTTTCTTT.

The chain recombines TRBV19 with TRBJ2-7; 9 bases align to TRBD2. In germline, CDR1 is LNHDA, CDR2 SQIVND (reference sequence). The CDR3 is 15 residues long. Trimming at V came to 5 bases and at J to 3 bases, leaving 8 bases not matched to a gene. CDR3: CASSVTPSGIYEQYF. The CDR3 DNA sequence: TGTGCCAGTAGTGTGACCCCTAGCGGGATCTACGAGCAGTACTTC.

This chain links TRBV27 with TRBJ2-7, with D unresolved. CDR1 is MNHEY and CDR2 is SMNVEV in the germline V gene (reference sequence). This CDR3 has 15 residues. The germline V and J ends were trimmed by 5 bases and 3 bases, with 17 bases remaining between them. DNA for the CDR3: TGTGCCAGCAGTAGCCGAGTAGGGATGCACTACGAGCAGTACTTC. Residues: CASSSRVGMHYEQYF.

This CDR3 is CASSNTGTGGHEQYF. The CDR3 DNA sequence: TGTGCCAGCAGCAACACCGGGACAGGGGGCCACGAGCAGTACTTC. This chain connects TRBV7-8 to TRBJ2-7; 12 bases are a match to TRBD1. Germline CDR1 and CDR2: SGHVS and FQNEAQ. The CDR3 is 15 residues long. Trimming took 5 bases from V and 5 from J; bases not matched to a gene: 7.

The rearrangement uses TRBV27 and TRBJ2-1, with 10 bases fitting TRBD2. V dropped 6 bases and J dropped 6; count of bases not matched to a gene: 8. This CDR3 contains 15 residues. CDR1 and CDR2 from the germline V gene are MNHEY and SMNVEV (reference sequence). CDR3 bases: TGTGCCAGCAGAAAGCTGTCTAGCGGGAGCAATGAGCAGTTCTTC. It translates to CASRKLSSGSNEQFF.

The chain employs TRBV11-2 and TRBJ2-6; D is unresolved. The CDR3 has 15 residues. Germline CDR1 is SGHAT and CDR2 is FQNNGV. The V and J ends lost 0 bases and 2 bases respectively, with 5 bases between them. The CDR3 loop is CASSLEGTGANVLTF. The CDR3 coding sequence is TGTGCCAGCAGCTTAGAAGGGACTGGGGCCAACGTCCTGACTTTC.

This clone has only a few counts. J is TRBJ2-1 and V is TRBV2; 8 bases map to TRBD2. J gave up 1 base and V 6 bases, and 8 bases lay outside the gene matches. From germline, CDR1 is SNHLY and CDR2 FYNNEI. The CDR3 runs 16 residues. CDR3 sequence: CASSIGGALSYNEQFF. CDR3 DNA: TGTGCCAGCAGCATCGGGGGGGCCCTATCCTACAATGAGCAGTTCTTC.

The chain combines TRBV9 with TRBJ1-1; no reliable D call. The V end was cut by 2 bases, the J end by 2 bases, with 10 bases between. The CDR3 is made up of 14 amino acids. The germline gives CDR1 SGDLS, CDR2 YYNGEE. The CDR3 here is CASSVDGVNTEAFF. CDR3 sequence (DNA): TGTGCCAGCAGCGTCGATGGAGTAAACACTGAAGCTTTCTTT.